The clone carrying this T cell receptor (beta chain) has ten or more counts. Its antigen is not identified. V lost 6 bases, J lost 2 bases, and 7 bases stayed unmatched. The CDR3 loop spans 15 amino acids. Germline values: CDR1 SQVTM, CDR2 ANQGSEA. Unique molecular identifiers were in the cDNA, with template-switch universal primer binding. Each CDR3 protein gets one entry after TCRdb re-called the 5' RACE reads with MiXCR. The sample includes about 100,000 distinct CDR3 sequences, about 6.1% of them seen just once. The source of the sample is a study of identical twins. Study-level findings and limits: Conclusions leaned on cross-sectional statistical analysis and did not track the same donors over time.

The sample was memory T cells sorted from blood. J is TRBJ2-1 and V is TRBV29-1, with 10 bases identical to TRBD2. This clonotype was sampled from a woman in her fifties or sixties in good health. CDR3 residues: CSVVTLAGAYNEQFF. CDR3 bases: TGCAGCGTCGTAACGCTAGCGGGAGCCTACAATGAGCAGTTCTTC.